Given below is one T cell receptor beta chain in context. The data belong to a study of blood T cell repertoires in COVID-19. Study background: Material from acute and convalescent COVID-19 was sourced from the United States, Italy and Spain.

Germline V gives CDR1 LGHNA, CDR2 YSLEER. The CDR3 extends over 15 amino acids. The ends were cut back, 0 bases at V and 2 bases at J, with 10 bases in the middle. Per the original methods: Estimated nucleated cell counts came from reference gene primer amplification. Clones were sequenced by immunoSEQ multiplex PCR, and TCRdb holds only the in-frame ones, with some missing. For V, J and clone size, that table is used; D and trimming come from the DNA. The repertoire includes 200,000 to 250,000 clones, 83% of them detected once, and around 1.3% sits in the top ten. Sequencing was performed on peripheral blood. This chain connects TRBV4-3 to TRBJ2-5, with a possible D match to TRBD1 (6 bases). The TCR comes from a woman aged 25 to 39 with COVID-19, enrolled during active disease. CDR3 protein: CASSQDKGTQETQYF. The CDR3 bases are TGCGCCAGCAGCCAAGACAAGGGGACACAAGAGACCCAGTACTTC.